Following are 21 T cell receptor beta chains from one sample sequenced in a study of tumor and adjacent non-tumor tissue in lung cancer. TCRbeta libraries were built with three rounds of nested PCR, modified from ARM-PCR. Via MiXCR, TCRdb re-called the multiplex PCR reads, giving one row per CDR3 protein. The sample has around 86,000 distinct CDR3 sequences; around 70% are singletons. RNA was extracted from bulk tissue without any cell sorting. The sequencing input was lung tumor tissue. Source of these receptors: a woman in her 40s with non-small cell lung cancer.

Sample share makes this clonotype large. V and J are TRBV11-2 and TRBJ2-1; D possibly corresponds to TRBD2 (6 bases). Trimming took off 5 bases at V and 4 bases at J, with 18 bases between the two ends. The germline V gene encodes CDR1 SGHAT and CDR2 FQNNGV. CDR3 length equals 16 residues. Here the CDR3 reads CASSKTLAALYNEQFF. The CDR3 DNA sequence: TGTGCCAGCAGCAAGACACTAGCTGCACTGTACAATGAGCAGTTCTTC.

About this clonotype itself: Sequence at one end of the junction differs from germline and may be a read error. The chain has TRBV5-5 and TRBJ2-7, with D perhaps TRBD1 (6 bases). There are 13 residues in the CDR3. Germline V lookup: CDR1 SGHKS, CDR2 YYEKEE (reference sequence). This chain's CDR3 is CASSSNRAYEQYF. The CDR3 DNA follows: TGTGCCAGCAGCTCGAACAGGGCCTATGAGCAGTACTTC.

In its sample, this clonotype was seen many times. The chain couples TRBV7-9 to TRBJ2-5, with D possibly being TRBD2 (6 bases). Trimming removed 5 bases from V and 9 bases from J, with 22 bases in between. The CDR3 contains 15 residues. The germline V gene encodes CDR1 SEHNR and CDR2 FQNEAQ (reference sequence). CDR3 amino acids: CASSAGPRFLSSQYF. The CDR3 DNA reads as TGTGCCAGCAGCGCGGGACCCCGATTTTTATCGTCCCAGTACTTC.

This clonotype was counted at least ten times. V gene TRBV10-2 combines with J gene TRBJ2-7; 9 nucleotides align to TRBD1. The trim removed 5 bases at V and 4 bases at J, leaving 3 bases unmatched. The CDR3 consists of 13 residues. Germline loops: CDR1 WSHSY, CDR2 SAAADI. CDR3 loop: CASSTGQGYEQYF. The CDR3 DNA is TGCGCCAGCAGTACGGGACAGGGATACGAGCAGTACTTC.

The J gene is TRBJ2-1, the V gene TRBV4-1; 7 positions agree with TRBD1. Germline assignment: CDR1 MGHRA and CDR2 YSYEKL. The CDR3 spans 16 residues. The CDR3 DNA follows: TGCATCAGCAGCCGACAAGACAGGGATCGGAGCACTGAGCAGTTCTTC. Translating gives CISSRQDRDRSTEQFF.

The rearrangement joins TRBV11-3 to TRBJ2-1; unclear D gene. There are 11 residues in the CDR3. From germline, CDR1 is SGHNT and CDR2 YENEEA. The V and J ends lost 1 base and 8 bases respectively, with 3 bases between them. CDR3 coding DNA: TGTGCCAGCAGCTTAGTGTATGAGCAGTTCTTC. Its translation is CASSLVYEQFF.

This clonotype is a singleton in its sample. This likely comes from a read error, as the CDR3 has no conserved phenylalanine or tryptophan at its end. V gene TRBV5-5 combines with J gene TRBJ2-7; D may be TRBD2 (6 bases). This CDR3 region has 15 residues. V was shortened by 2 bases and J by 5 bases, with 17 bases between the two germline ends. Germline V lookup: CDR1 SGHKS, CDR2 YYEKEE (reference sequence). CDR3 residues: CASSFLSEGSDEQYS. Written as DNA, the CDR3 is TGTGCCAGCAGCTTCCTTTCGGAGGGTAGCGACGAGCAGTACTCC.

This clonotype was detected only a few times. V gene TRBV12-3 or TRBV12-4 combines with J gene TRBJ2-7; D possibly uses TRBD1 or TRBD2 (5 bases each). CDR3 length equals 14 residues. Trimming took 8 bases from V and 2 from J, leaving 16 bases between them. This CDR3 reads CASASTRDAYEQYF. The CDR3, as DNA: TGTGCCAGCGCCTCTACAAGGGACGCCTACGAGCAGTACTTC.

This clonotype was seen once. The junction shows a germline mismatch at one end, possibly a read error. This chain links TRBV11-1 with TRBJ2-1, with D unclear. This CDR3 is built from 17 residues. In germline, CDR1 is SGHAT, CDR2 FQDESV (reference sequence). This chain's CDR3 is CASSLRVPTIGDNEQFF. CDR3 DNA sequence: TGTGCCAGTAGCTTAAGAGTCCCGACGATAGGAGACAATGAGCAGTTCTTC.

About this clonotype itself: In this CDR3 the conserved last residue, phenylalanine or tryptophan, is missing, so a read error is likely. The J gene is TRBJ2-7, the V gene TRBV5-6; 7 bases map to TRBD1. This CDR3 is built from 14 residues. Germline V CDR1 and CDR2: SGHDT, YYEEEE. Unmatched junction bases numbered 10, after V lost 10 bases and J lost 0 bases. CDR3 region: CAGAVQGFSYEQYL. The CDR3 bases are TGTGCCGGCGCGGTACAGGGGTTCTCCTACGAGCAGTACCTC.

This clonotype has only a few counts. V gene TRBV19 combines with J gene TRBJ2-3, with 8 bases matching TRBD2. The V gene end was trimmed by 10 bases and the J gene end by 2 bases; junction bases not matched to a gene: 11. The CDR3 is made up of 15 amino acids. Germline assignment: CDR1 LNHDA and CDR2 SQIVND (reference sequence). In DNA form, the CDR3 reads TGTGCCACCAGGGAGTCAGCGGGGGACACAGATACGCAGTATTTT. It codes for CATRESAGDTDTQYF. Supplemented by reference TRBV19 and TRBJ2-3, the full variable domain reads DGGITQSPKYLFRKEGQNVTLSCEQNLNHDAMYWYRQDPGQGLRLIYYSQIVNDFQKGDIAEGYSVSREKKESFPLTVTSAQKNPTAFYLCATRESAGDTDTQYFGPGTRLTVL.

As to this clonotype: The CDR3 end shows no conserved phenylalanine or tryptophan, and so a read error is likely. The chain joins TRBV11-2 to TRBJ2-1; the D is unclear. Looked up from germline, CDR1 is SGHAT and CDR2 is FQNNGV. CDR3 length: 17 residues. CDR3 DNA: TGTACCAGCAGCTTATCGACTGGGGTAATCTCCTACAGTGAGCAGTTCTTA. Encoded protein: CTSSLSTGVISYSEQFL.

With respect to this clonotype: A clone one base away is much larger, so this may be a read error. The chain employs TRBV4-1 and TRBJ2-1; D possibly uses TRBD1 or TRBD2 (5 bases each). The germline V gene has CDR1 MGHRA and CDR2 YSYEKL. V lost 4 bases and J 3 bases, leaving 13 bases between the germline ends. There are 15 residues in the CDR3. CDR3 coding DNA: TGCGCCAGCAGCCCCCGGGACCAGTTCTACAATGAGCAGTTCTTC. This gives the protein CASSPRDQFYNEQFF.

The chain is built from TRBV10-3 and TRBJ2-5; TRBD2 is a possible D gene (5 bases). The CDR3 is 12 residues long. Deletions cut 11 bases from V and 0 bases from J, with 10 bases between. CDR1 and CDR2 from the germline V gene are ENHRY and SYGVKD. The chain's CDR3 is CALTEDQETQYF. The CDR3 nucleotides are TGTGCCCTCACGGAGGACCAAGAGACCCAGTACTTC.

Worth noting for this clonotype: The junction and the germline gene differ at one end; a read error may be behind it. This chain links TRBV4-1 with TRBJ2-1; 14 bases align to TRBD2. The CDR3 is made up of 20 amino acids. In germline, CDR1 is MGHRA, CDR2 YSYEKL. Written as DNA, the CDR3 is TGCGCCAGCAGCCGTACCCCGCGACTAGCGGGGGGGAATGTGTACAATAAGCAGTTCTTC. Encoded protein: CASSRTPRLAGGNVYNKQFF.

V and J are TRBV11-1 and TRBJ2-1; D possibly corresponds to TRBD2 (5 bases). Deletions cut 6 bases from V and 15 bases from J, with 33 bases between. The CDR3 sequence is 17 residues long. Germline V gene data show CDR1 as SGHAT and CDR2 as FQDESV (reference sequence). The CDR3 is CASSSMDWASSYNVRFF. The CDR3 nucleotides read TGTGCCAGCAGTTCCATGGACTGGGCAAGCTCCTACAATGTGCGGTTCTTC.

This clonotype showed up just a few times. The chain has TRBV21-1 and TRBJ2-1; no DNA check was done on the table's D call, TRBD2. TRBV21-1 constitutes a pseudogene. The CDR3 runs to 15 residues. The CDR3 is CASSNGLADHNEQFF. The CDR3 bases are TGTGCCAGCAGCAACGGACTAGCGGACCACAATGAGCAGTTCTTC.

Notes on this clonotype: Given a much more abundant clone one base away, this may be a read error. This rearrangement joins TRBV20-1 to TRBJ1-2; D perhaps matches TRBD1 (5 bases). Germline loops: CDR1 DFQATT, CDR2 SNEGSKA (reference sequence). The CDR3 contains 13 residues. CDR3 region: CIASALERGGYTF. CDR3 nucleotides: TGCATTGCTAGTGCCCTGGAGAGGGGTGGCTACACCTTC.

A remark on this clonotype: At one end the junction does not follow the germline gene, possibly because of a read error. This chain links TRBV28 with TRBJ2-3; D unresolved. The CDR3 is 13 amino acids. Germline CDR1 reads MDHEN; CDR2 reads SYDVKM. CDR3 sequence: CTSSAASADTHYF. DNA of the CDR3: TGTACCAGCAGTGCTGCGAGCGCAGATACGCACTATTTT.

A remark on this clonotype: This clone may be a read error of a much larger clone one base away. This chain links TRBV12-3 or TRBV12-4 with TRBJ1-6; 8 bases fit TRBD1. The CDR3 runs to 14 residues. Written as DNA, the CDR3 is TGTGCCAGCAATGAAGACAGGGGTAATTCACCCCTCTACTTT. Its protein is CASNEDRGNSPLYF.

As concerns this clonotype: Germline is not matched at one junction end, which may reflect a read error. The V call is TRBV29-1, the J call TRBJ2-2; 7 nucleotides line up with TRBD1. CDR1 is SQVTM, CDR2 ANQGSEA, per germline. The CDR3 is 15 residues long. The CDR3 sequence: CSVGNEGAGAGELLF. The CDR3 bases are TGCAGTGTTGGAAATGAGGGGGCTGGCGCCGGGGAGCTGCTGTTT.